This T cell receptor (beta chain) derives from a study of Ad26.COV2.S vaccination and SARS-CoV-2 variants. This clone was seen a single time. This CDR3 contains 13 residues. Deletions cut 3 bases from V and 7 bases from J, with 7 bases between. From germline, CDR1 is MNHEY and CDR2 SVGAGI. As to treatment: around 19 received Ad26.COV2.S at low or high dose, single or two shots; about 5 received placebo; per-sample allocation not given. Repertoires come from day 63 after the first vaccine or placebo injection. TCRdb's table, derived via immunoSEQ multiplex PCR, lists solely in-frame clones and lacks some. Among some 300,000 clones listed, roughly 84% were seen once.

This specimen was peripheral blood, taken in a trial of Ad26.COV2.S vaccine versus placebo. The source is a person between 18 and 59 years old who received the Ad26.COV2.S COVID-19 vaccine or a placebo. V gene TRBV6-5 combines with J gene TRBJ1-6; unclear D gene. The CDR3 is CASSYLGNSPLHF. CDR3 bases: TGTGCCAGCAGTTATCTAGGGAATTCACCCCTCCACTTT.